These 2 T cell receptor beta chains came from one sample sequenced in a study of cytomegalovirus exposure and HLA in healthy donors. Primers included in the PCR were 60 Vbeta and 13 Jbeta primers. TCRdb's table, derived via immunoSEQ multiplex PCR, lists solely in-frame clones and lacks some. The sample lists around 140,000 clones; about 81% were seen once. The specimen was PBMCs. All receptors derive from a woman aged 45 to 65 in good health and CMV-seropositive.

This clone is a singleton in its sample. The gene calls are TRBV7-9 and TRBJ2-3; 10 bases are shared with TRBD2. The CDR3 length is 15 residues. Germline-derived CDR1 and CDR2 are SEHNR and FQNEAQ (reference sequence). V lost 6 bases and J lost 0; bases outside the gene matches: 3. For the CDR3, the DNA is TGTGCCAGCAGGTCACTAGCGGGAAGCACAGATACGCAGTATTTT. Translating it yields CASRSLAGSTDTQYF. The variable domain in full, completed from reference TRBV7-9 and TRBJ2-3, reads DTGVSQNPRHKITKRGQNVTFRCDPISEHNRLYWYRQTLGQGPEFLTYFQNEAQLEKSRLLSDRFSAERPKGSFSTLEIQRTEQGDSAMYLCASRSLAGSTDTQYFGPGTRLTVL.

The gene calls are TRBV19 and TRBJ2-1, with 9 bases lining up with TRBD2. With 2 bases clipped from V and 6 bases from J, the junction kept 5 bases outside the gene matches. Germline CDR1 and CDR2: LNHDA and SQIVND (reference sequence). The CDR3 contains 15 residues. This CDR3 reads CASSIILAGSNEQFF. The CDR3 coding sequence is TGTGCCAGTAGTATAATACTAGCGGGCTCCAATGAGCAGTTCTTC.